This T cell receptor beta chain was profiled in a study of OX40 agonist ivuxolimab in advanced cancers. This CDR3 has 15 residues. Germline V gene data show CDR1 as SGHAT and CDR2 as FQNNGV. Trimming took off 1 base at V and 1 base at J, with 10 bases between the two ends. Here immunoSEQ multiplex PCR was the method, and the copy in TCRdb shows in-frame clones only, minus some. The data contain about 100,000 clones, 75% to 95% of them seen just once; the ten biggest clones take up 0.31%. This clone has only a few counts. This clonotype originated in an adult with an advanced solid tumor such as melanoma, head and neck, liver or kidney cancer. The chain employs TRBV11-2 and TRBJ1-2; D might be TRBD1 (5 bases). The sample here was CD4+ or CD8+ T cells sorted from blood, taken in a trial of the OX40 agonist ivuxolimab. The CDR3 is CASSLGQTFNYGYTF. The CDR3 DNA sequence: TGTGCCAGCAGCTTAGGACAGACTTTTAACTATGGCTACACCTTC.